The rows below give T cell receptor beta chains drawn from one sample of a study of blood T cell repertoires in COVID-19. TCRdb keeps only in-frame clones here, not all; method: immunoSEQ multiplex PCR. In the table there are about 210,000 clones, around 83% of which are singletons. The specimen was peripheral blood. Receptors were obtained from a woman between 45 and 60 years old with acute or convalescent COVID-19. Each CDR3 is given with its conserved first and last residue. Fields, in order: D gene, V gene, clone size, J gene, CDR3 protein, CDR3 DNA. The D gene is left open where the match is weak. Some rows have no size entry. The others give once, few or many, or a class for an expanded clone.

d_call: TRBD2; v_call: TRBV11-2; clone_size: -; j_call: TRBJ2-2; cdr3_aa: CASSLGLAGGELFF; cdr3_nt: TGTGCCAGCAGCTTGGGACTAGCAGGCGGGGAGCTGTTTTTT
d_call: -; v_call: TRBV30; clone_size: -; j_call: TRBJ1-1; cdr3_aa: CAWGGGNTEAFF; cdr3_nt: TGTGCCTGGGGAGGAGGGAACACTGAAGCTTTCTTT
d_call: TRBD1; v_call: TRBV5-4; clone_size: -; j_call: TRBJ1-1; cdr3_aa: CASSAATGGTEAFF; cdr3_nt: TGTGCCAGCAGCGCCGCGACAGGGGGCACTGAAGCTTTCTTT
d_call: TRBD2; v_call: TRBV5-4; clone_size: -; j_call: TRBJ2-5; cdr3_aa: CASSRRLALEETQYF; cdr3_nt: TGTGCCAGCAGCCGCAGACTAGCGTTAGAAGAGACCCAGTACTTC
d_call: TRBD2; v_call: TRBV27; clone_size: -; j_call: TRBJ2-5; cdr3_aa: CASRSFGSLPGLAGKETQYF; cdr3_nt: TGTGCCAGCCGAAGTTTTGGATCTCTACCGGGACTAGCGGGAAAAGAGACCCAGTACTTC
d_call: -; v_call: TRBV27; clone_size: -; j_call: TRBJ1-5; cdr3_aa: CASSSTGFHQPQHF; cdr3_nt: TGTGCCAGCAGTTCAACAGGGTTCCATCAGCCCCAGCATTTT
d_call: -; v_call: TRBV5-6; clone_size: -; j_call: TRBJ1-3; cdr3_aa: CASSLSVSGNTIYF; cdr3_nt: TGTGCCAGCAGCTTGTCTGTCTCTGGAAACACCATATATTTT
d_call: -; v_call: TRBV2; clone_size: few; j_call: TRBJ2-3; cdr3_aa: CASYPGGSDTQYF; cdr3_nt: TGTGCCAGCTACCCCGGCGGATCCGATACGCAGTATTTT
d_call: TRBD2; v_call: TRBV5-1; clone_size: once; j_call: TRBJ2-2; cdr3_aa: CASSFRTSGRTNTGELFF; cdr3_nt: TGCGCCAGCAGCTTTCGGACTAGCGGGAGGACGAACACCGGGGAGCTGTTTTTT
d_call: TRBD1; v_call: TRBV5-3; clone_size: -; j_call: TRBJ2-7; cdr3_aa: CARSFIPGQGPEQYF; cdr3_nt: TGTGCCAGAAGCTTCATTCCGGGACAGGGACCCGAGCAGTACTTC
d_call: TRBD1; v_call: TRBV5-6; clone_size: -; j_call: TRBJ2-5; cdr3_aa: CASSSDRGQETQYF; cdr3_nt: TGTGCCAGCAGCTCTGACAGGGGACAAGAGACCCAGTACTTC
d_call: -; v_call: TRBV2; clone_size: -; j_call: TRBJ1-2; cdr3_aa: CASRYSQGIYGYTF; cdr3_nt: TGTGCCAGCAGATACTCCCAGGGTATCTATGGCTACACCTTC
d_call: -; v_call: TRBV19; clone_size: -; j_call: TRBJ2-3; cdr3_aa: CASSIDQATDTQYF; cdr3_nt: TGTGCCAGTAGTATCGATCAGGCCACAGATACGCAGTATTTT
d_call: TRBD1; v_call: TRBV7-2; clone_size: -; j_call: TRBJ1-2; cdr3_aa: CASSLSGQANYGYTF; cdr3_nt: TGTGCCAGCAGCCTTAGCGGACAGGCAAACTATGGCTACACCTTC
d_call: -; v_call: TRBV29-1; clone_size: -; j_call: TRBJ1-1; cdr3_aa: CSVVSDWAPEAFF; cdr3_nt: TGCAGCGTTGTATCCGATTGGGCCCCTGAAGCTTTCTTT